This T cell receptor beta chain was observed in a study of cytomegalovirus exposure and HLA in healthy donors. Study-level findings and limits: Per a later analysis, HLA-associated TCR beta chains showed more clonal expansion than other, equally common TCR beta chains.

In regard to this clone: The target antigen is unknown.

With 60 Vbeta and 13 Jbeta primers, the PCR was carried out. Measured with immunoSEQ multiplex PCR; TCRdb has only the in-frame clones, and not every one. The top ten clones hold about 2.5% of a sample with 85,000 to 120,000 clones, less than 90% of them seen once. The donors, nominally healthy at sampling, likely had unrecorded immune exposures. The germline V gene encodes CDR1 MNHNS and CDR2 SASEGT. The CDR3 spans 16 residues. V dropped 4 bases and J dropped 0 bases, with 15 bases sitting between them. This chain uses TRBV6-1 with TRBJ1-2; D is possibly TRBD1 (6 bases). The TCR was taken from a man aged 35-49 years in good health and CMV-seronegative. The sample taken for sequencing was PBMCs. CDR3 region: CASSAITGPTNYGYTF. The DNA for the CDR3 is TGTGCCAGCAGTGCTATAACAGGGCCAACTAACTATGGCTACACCTTC.